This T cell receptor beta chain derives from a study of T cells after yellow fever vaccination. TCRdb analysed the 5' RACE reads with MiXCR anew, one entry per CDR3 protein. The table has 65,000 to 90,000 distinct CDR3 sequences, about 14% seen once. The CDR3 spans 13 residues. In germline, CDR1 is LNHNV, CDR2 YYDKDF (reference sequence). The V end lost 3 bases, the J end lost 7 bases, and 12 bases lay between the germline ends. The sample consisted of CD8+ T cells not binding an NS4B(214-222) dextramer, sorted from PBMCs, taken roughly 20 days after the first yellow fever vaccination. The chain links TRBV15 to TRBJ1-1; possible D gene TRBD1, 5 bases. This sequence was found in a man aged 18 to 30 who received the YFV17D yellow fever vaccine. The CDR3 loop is CATSRGGIFEAFF. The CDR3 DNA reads TGTGCCACCAGCAGGGGGGGGATTTTTGAAGCTTTCTTT.